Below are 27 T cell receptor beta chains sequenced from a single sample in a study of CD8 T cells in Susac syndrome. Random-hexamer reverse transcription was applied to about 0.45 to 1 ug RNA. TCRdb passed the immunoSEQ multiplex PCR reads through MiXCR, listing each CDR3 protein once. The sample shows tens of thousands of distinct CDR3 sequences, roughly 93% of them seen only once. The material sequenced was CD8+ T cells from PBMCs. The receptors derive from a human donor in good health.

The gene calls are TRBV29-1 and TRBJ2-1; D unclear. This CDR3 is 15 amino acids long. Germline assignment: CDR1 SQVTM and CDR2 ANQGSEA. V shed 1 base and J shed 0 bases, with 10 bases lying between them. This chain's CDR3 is CSVEGSSSSYNEQFF. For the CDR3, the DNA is TGCAGCGTTGAAGGCTCATCAAGCTCCTACAATGAGCAGTTCTTC.

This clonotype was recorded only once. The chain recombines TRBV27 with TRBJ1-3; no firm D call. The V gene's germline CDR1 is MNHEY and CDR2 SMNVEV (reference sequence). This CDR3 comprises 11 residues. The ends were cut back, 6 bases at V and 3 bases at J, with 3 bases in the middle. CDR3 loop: CASRLGNTIYF. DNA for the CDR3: TGTGCCAGCAGACTTGGAAACACCATATATTTT.

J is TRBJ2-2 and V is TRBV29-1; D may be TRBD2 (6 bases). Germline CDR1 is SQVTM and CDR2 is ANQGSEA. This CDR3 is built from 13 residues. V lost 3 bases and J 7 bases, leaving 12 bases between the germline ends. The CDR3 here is CSVDPGASGELFF. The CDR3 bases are TGCAGCGTTGACCCGGGAGCGAGCGGGGAGCTGTTTTTT.

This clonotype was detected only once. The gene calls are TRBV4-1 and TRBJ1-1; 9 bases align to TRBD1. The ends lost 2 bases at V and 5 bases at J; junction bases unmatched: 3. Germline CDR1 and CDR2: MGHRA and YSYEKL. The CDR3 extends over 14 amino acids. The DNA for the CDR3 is TGCGCCAGCAGCCAATTGACAGGGGGAACTGAAGCTTTCTTT. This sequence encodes CASSQLTGGTEAFF.

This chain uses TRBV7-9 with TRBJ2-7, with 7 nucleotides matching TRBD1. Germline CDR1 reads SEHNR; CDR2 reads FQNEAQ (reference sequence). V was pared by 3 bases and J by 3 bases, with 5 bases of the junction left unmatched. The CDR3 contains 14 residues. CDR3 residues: CASSFYGTDYEQYF. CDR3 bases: TGTGCCAGCAGCTTTTACGGGACAGACTACGAGCAGTACTTC.

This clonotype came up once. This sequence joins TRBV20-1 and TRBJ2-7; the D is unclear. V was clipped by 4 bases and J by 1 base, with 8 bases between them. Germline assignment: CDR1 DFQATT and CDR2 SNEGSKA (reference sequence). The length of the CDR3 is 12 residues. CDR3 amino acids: CSATDISYEQYF. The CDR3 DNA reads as TGCAGTGCTACCGACATATCCTACGAGCAGTACTTC.

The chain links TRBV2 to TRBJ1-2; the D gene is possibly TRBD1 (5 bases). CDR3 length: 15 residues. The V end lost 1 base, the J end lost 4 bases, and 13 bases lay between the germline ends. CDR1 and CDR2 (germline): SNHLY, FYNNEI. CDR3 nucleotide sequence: TGTGCCAGCAGTGAAGACGGGAGAGGGGCCTATGGCTACACCTTC. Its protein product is CASSEDGRGAYGYTF.

The CDR3 DNA reads as TGCAGCGTTCTTCAGGGGAACACCGGGGAGCTGTTTTTT. Translation gives CSVLQGNTGELFF. The rearrangement joins TRBV29-1 to TRBJ2-2; tentative D call: TRBD1 (5 bases). Germline V lookup: CDR1 SQVTM, CDR2 ANQGSEA. This CDR3 comprises 13 residues. The V and J ends lost 5 bases and 1 base respectively, with 8 bases between them.

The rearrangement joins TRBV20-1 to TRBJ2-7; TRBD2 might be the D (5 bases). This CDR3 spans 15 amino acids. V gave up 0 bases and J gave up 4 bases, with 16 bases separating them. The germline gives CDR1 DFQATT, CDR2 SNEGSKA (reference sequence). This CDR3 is CSARDGELASYEQYF. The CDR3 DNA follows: TGCAGTGCTAGAGATGGGGAGTTGGCATCTTACGAGCAGTACTTC.

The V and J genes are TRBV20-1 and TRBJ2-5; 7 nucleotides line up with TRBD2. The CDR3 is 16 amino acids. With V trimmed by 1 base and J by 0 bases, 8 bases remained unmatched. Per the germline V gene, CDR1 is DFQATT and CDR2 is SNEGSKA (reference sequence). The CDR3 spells CSARAGGSADQETQYF. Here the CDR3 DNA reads TGCAGTGCTAGAGCGGGGGGTAGCGCCGACCAAGAGACCCAGTACTTC.

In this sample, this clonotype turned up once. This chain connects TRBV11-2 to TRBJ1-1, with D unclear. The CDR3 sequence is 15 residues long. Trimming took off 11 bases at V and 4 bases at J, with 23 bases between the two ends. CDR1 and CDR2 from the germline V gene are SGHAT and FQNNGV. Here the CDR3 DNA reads TGTGCCGCCCGGGAATTATCATTCCGGGGCACTGAAGCTTTCTTT. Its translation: CAARELSFRGTEAFF.

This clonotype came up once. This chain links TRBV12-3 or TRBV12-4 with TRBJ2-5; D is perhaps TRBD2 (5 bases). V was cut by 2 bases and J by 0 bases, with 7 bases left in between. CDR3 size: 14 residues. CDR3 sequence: CASSLQRYQETQYF. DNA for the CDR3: TGTGCCAGCAGTTTACAGCGGTACCAAGAGACCCAGTACTTC.

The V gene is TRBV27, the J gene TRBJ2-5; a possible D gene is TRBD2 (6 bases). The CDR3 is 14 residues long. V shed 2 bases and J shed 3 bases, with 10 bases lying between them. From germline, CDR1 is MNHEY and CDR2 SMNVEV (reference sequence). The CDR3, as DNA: TGTGCCAGCAGTTTACTAGCGTCCAAAGAGACCCAGTACTTC. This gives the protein CASSLLASKETQYF.

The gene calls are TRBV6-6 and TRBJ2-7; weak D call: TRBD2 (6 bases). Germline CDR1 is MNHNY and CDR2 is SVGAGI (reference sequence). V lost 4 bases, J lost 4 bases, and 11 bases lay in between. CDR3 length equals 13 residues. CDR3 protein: CASSSPGEYEQYF. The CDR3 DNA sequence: TGTGCCAGCAGTTCTCCGGGGGAGTACGAGCAGTACTTC.

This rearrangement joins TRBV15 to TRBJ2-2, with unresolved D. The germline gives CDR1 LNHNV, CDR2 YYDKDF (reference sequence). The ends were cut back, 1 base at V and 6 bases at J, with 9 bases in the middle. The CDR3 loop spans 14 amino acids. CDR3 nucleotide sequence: TGTGCCACCAGCAGAGGAACGGGTGCCGGGGAGCTGTTTTTT. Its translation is CATSRGTGAGELFF.

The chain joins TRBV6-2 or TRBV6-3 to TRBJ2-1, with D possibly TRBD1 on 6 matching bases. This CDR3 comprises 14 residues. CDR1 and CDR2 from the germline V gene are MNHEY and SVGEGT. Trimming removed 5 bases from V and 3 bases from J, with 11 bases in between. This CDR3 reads CASSTNRVYNEQFF. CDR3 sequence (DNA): TGTGCCAGCAGTACAAACAGGGTCTACAATGAGCAGTTCTTC.

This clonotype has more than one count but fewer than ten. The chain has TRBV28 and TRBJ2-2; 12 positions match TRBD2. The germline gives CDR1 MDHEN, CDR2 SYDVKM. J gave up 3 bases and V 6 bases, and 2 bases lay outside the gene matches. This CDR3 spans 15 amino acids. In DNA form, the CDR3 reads TGTGCCAGCAGATCTAGCGGGAGGGACACCGGGGAGCTGTTTTTT. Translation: CASRSSGRDTGELFF.

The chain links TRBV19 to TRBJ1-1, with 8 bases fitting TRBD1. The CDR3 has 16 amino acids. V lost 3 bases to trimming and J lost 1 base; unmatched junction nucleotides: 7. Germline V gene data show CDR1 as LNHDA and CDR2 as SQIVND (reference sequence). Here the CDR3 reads CASSIGQGRGNTEAFF. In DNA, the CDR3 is TGTGCCAGTAGTATCGGACAGGGACGGGGGAACACTGAAGCTTTCTTT.

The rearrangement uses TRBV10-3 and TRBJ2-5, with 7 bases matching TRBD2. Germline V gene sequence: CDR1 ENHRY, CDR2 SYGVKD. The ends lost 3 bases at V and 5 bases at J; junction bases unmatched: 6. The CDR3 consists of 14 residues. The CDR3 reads CAISEPGLTETQYF. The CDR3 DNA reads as TGTGCCATCAGTGAACCGGGACTAACGGAGACCCAGTACTTC.

CDR3 nucleotide sequence: TGTGCCAGCAGCTTAGTCGCGGGAGGAACCTACAATGAGCAGTTCTTC. Amino acid sequence: CASSLVAGGTYNEQFF. The V gene is TRBV7-9, the J gene TRBJ2-1; 8 bases are a match to TRBD2. The CDR3 covers 16 residues. Germline CDR1 and CDR2: SEHNR and FQNEAQ (reference sequence). The ends lost 1 base at V and 2 bases at J; junction bases unmatched: 4.

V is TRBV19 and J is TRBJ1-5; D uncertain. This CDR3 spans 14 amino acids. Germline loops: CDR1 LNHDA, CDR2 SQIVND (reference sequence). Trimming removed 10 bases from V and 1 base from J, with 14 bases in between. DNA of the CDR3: TGTGCCACTACGCCCCACCAAAGCAATCAGCCCCAGCATTTT. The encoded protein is CATTPHQSNQPQHF.

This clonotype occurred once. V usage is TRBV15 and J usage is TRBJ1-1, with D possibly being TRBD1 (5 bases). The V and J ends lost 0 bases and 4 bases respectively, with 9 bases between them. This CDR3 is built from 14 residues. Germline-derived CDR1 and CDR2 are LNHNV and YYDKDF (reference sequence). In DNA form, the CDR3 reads TGTGCCACCAGCAGAGATCCGACAGTCACTGAAGCTTTCTTT. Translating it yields CATSRDPTVTEAFF. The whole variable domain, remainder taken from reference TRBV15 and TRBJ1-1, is DAMVIQNPRYQVTQFGKPVTLSCSQTLNHNVMYWYQQKSSQAPKLLFHYYDKDFNNEADTPDNFQSRRPNTSFCFLDIRSPGLGDTAMYLCATSRDPTVTEAFFGQGTRLTVV.

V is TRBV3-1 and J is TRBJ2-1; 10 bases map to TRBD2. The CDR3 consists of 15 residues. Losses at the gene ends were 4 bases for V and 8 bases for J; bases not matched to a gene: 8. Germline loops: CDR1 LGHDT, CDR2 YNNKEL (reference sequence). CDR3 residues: CASSPPGLARDEQFF. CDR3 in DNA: TGTGCCAGCAGCCCCCCGGGACTAGCGAGGGATGAGCAGTTCTTC.

CDR3 in amino acids: CASSLQDSLYGYTF. The DNA for the CDR3 is TGTGCCAGCAGCTTACAGGACAGCCTCTATGGCTACACCTTC. V and J are TRBV5-6 and TRBJ1-2; TRBD1 might be the D (6 bases). Germline V gives CDR1 SGHDT, CDR2 YYEEEE. The CDR3 spans 14 residues. V was shortened by 2 bases and J by 4 bases, with 12 bases between the two germline ends.

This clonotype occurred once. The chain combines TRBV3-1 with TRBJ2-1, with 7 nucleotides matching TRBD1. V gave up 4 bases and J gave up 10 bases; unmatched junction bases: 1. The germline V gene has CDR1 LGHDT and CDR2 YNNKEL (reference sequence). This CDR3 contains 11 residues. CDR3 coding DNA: TGTGCCAGCAGCCTGGGACAGGAGCAGTTCTTC. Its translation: CASSLGQEQFF.

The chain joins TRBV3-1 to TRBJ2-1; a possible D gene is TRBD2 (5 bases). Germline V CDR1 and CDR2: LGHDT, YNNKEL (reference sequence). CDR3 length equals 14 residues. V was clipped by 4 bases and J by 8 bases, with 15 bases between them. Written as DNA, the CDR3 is TGTGCCAGCAGCCCGAGTCTTAGCGATTATGAGCAGTTCTTC. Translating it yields CASSPSLSDYEQFF.

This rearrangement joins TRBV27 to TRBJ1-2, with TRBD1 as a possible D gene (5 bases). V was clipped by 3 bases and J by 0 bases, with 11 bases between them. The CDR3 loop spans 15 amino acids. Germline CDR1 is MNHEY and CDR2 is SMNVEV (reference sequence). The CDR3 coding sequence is TGTGCCAGCAGTTTTACCGGGGCCGCTAACTATGGCTACACCTTC. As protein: CASSFTGAANYGYTF.